These T cell receptor beta chains were read from a single sample in a study of post-analysis software for immune sequencing data. Each CDR3 protein gets one entry after TCRdb re-called the PCR reads with MiXCR. The sample contains approximately 730,000 distinct CDR3 sequences, roughly 50% of which appear only once. Sample: blood. These receptors were taken from a girl under 18 with multiple sclerosis. Each CDR3 is given with its conserved first and last residue. D genes are given only for firm matches. Size is omitted from some rows. Given values are once, few, many or a class for expanded clones.

j_call v_call clone_size d_call cdr3_aa cdr3_nt
TRBJ2-5 TRBV24-1 NA NA CATSDPVRQAQETQYF TGTGCCACCAGTGACCCCGTACGGCAAGCCCAAGAGACCCAGTACTTC
TRBJ1-5 TRBV12-3/TRBV12-4 NA NA CASTHRVDQPQHF TGTGCCAGCACCCACAGGGTAGATCAGCCCCAGCATTTT
TRBJ1-1 TRBV11-3 NA NA CASSTRAPEAFF TGTGCCAGCAGTACCCGGGCCCCTGAAGCTTTCTTT
TRBJ2-6 TRBV11-2 NA NA CASSIRSSGANVLTF TGTGCCAGCAGCATCAGGAGCTCTGGGGCCAACGTCCTGACTTTC
TRBJ1-1 TRBV6-5 NA NA CASAFGGRTEAFF TGTGCCAGCGCCTTCGGGGGTCGTACTGAAGCTTTCTTT
TRBJ2-4 TRBV28 once TRBD2 CASSSPSGSGLWEQYF TGTGCCAGCAGTTCCCCTAGCGGGAGTGGCCTGTGGGAGCAGTACTTC
TRBJ2-1 TRBV5-1 NA TRBD2 CASSGPGTSNEQFF TGCGCCAGCAGCGGACCCGGGACTAGTAATGAGCAGTTCTTC
TRBJ2-7 TRBV7-2 NA NA CASSLGSSGEQYF TGTGCCAGCAGCTTAGGATCTTCGGGGGAGCAGTACTTC
TRBJ2-7 TRBV15 few NA CATSREQAGPFYEQYF TGTGCCACCAGCAGAGAGCAAGCGGGCCCGTTCTACGAGCAGTACTTC
TRBJ2-5 TRBV4-1 NA TRBD2 CASSHEGLADQETQYF TGCGCCAGCAGCCATGAAGGACTAGCGGATCAAGAGACCCAGTACTTC
TRBJ1-5 TRBV18 NA NA CASSPGAARGENQPQHF TGTGCCAGCTCACCCGGCGCCGCAAGGGGAGAGAATCAGCCCCAGCATTTT
TRBJ2-5 TRBV20-1 NA TRBD2 CSGEASGRETQYF TGCAGTGGAGAGGCTAGCGGGCGGGAGACCCAGTACTTC
TRBJ2-1 TRBV27 NA NA CASSFFSSSYNEQFF TGTGCCAGCAGTTTTTTTTCAAGCTCCTACAATGAGCAGTTCTTC
TRBJ2-1 TRBV4-3 NA NA CASSQRPPGQSSEQFF TGCGCCAGCAGCCAAAGGCCCCCGGGACAATCCTCTGAGCAGTTCTTC
TRBJ1-1 TRBV24-1 NA NA CATSEGAFGHTEAFF TGTGCCACCAGTGAGGGGGCTTTCGGGCACACTGAAGCTTTCTTT
TRBJ2-7 TRBV6-2/TRBV6-3 NA NA CASLQLLTLTYEQYF TGTGCCAGCCTACAACTTTTGACCCTGACCTACGAGCAGTACTTC
TRBJ1-4 TRBV7-2 NA NA CASSLRTTEKLFF TGTGCCAGCAGCTTAAGGACAACTGAAAAACTGTTTTTT
TRBJ2-7 TRBV27 NA NA CASSSLGSGYEQYF TGTGCCAGCAGTTCGCTGGGGAGCGGCTACGAGCAGTACTTC
TRBJ1-2 TRBV7-6 NA TRBD1 CASSGITGGADGYTF TGTGCCAGCAGCGGCATAACAGGGGGCGCGGATGGCTACACCTTC
TRBJ2-3 TRBV20-1 NA TRBD2 CSAKTSGKADTQYF TGCAGTGCAAAGACTAGCGGGAAGGCAGATACGCAGTATTTT
TRBJ2-1 TRBV15 NA NA CATSRGGRDQFF TGTGCCACCAGCAGAGGGGGGAGAGATCAGTTCTTC
TRBJ2-3 TRBV7-2 few NA CASSLFRSTDTQYF TGTGCCAGCAGCTTATTCCGGAGCACAGATACGCAGTATTTT
TRBJ1-5 TRBV10-3 few NA CAISETGGSNQPQHF TGTGCCATCAGCGAGACGGGGGGAAGCAATCAGCCCCAGCATTTT
TRBJ2-7 TRBV27 few NA CASSLVAGALTEQYF TGTGCCAGCAGTTTGGTGGCGGGGGCGCTAACTGAGCAGTACTTC
TRBJ2-1 TRBV2 NA NA CASGEVSSYNEQFF TGTGCCAGCGGCGAGGTGAGCTCCTACAATGAGCAGTTCTTC
TRBJ2-1 TRBV15 once TRBD2 CATSRRVGLASNEQFF TGTGCCACCAGCAGACGTGTTGGACTAGCGTCCAATGAGCAGTTCTTC
TRBJ1-1 TRBV7-9 NA NA CASSPNTGPGEAFF TGTGCCAGCAGCCCAAACACCGGACCGGGTGAAGCTTTCTTT
TRBJ2-2 TRBV9 NA NA CASSTPTDSENTGELFF TGTGCCAGCAGCACCCCGACCGACAGTGAGAACACCGGGGAGCTGTTTTTT
TRBJ1-1 TRBV27 NA NA CASSLGGVTEAFF TGTGCCAGCTCTCTCGGGGGTGTGACTGAAGCTTTCTTT
TRBJ2-1 TRBV5-1 NA NA CASSRRQAAYNEQFF TGCGCCAGCAGCCGAAGACAGGCCGCCTACAATGAGCAGTTCTTC
TRBJ2-1 TRBV27 NA NA CASSLSFGGNEQFF TGTGCCAGCAGTTTATCGTTTGGTGGCAATGAGCAGTTCTTC
TRBJ2-7 TRBV29-1 NA NA CSGYDSYEQYF TGCAGCGGGTACGACAGCTACGAGCAGTACTTC
TRBJ2-7 TRBV20-1 few TRBD2 CSARDNGRAFHEQYF TGCAGTGCTAGAGATAACGGGAGGGCCTTCCACGAGCAGTACTTC
TRBJ2-7 TRBV20-1 NA NA CSARDRNYEQYF TGCAGTGCTAGAGACAGAAACTACGAGCAGTACTTC
TRBJ2-5 TRBV20-1 NA NA CSAVLGGLQETQYF TGCAGTGCAGTTCTTGGGGGGCTGCAAGAGACCCAGTACTTC
TRBJ1-1 TRBV27 once NA CASSLAGERDTEAFF TGTGCCAGCAGTTTAGCAGGGGAAAGGGACACTGAAGCTTTCTTT
TRBJ1-2 TRBV4-2 NA TRBD1 CASSQEGGMGYGYTF TGTGCCAGCAGCCAAGAAGGGGGCATGGGCTATGGCTACACCTTC
TRBJ1-2 TRBV29-1 few TRBD1 CSVEFQGANYGYTF TGCAGCGTTGAATTCCAGGGGGCAAACTATGGCTACACCTTC
TRBJ1-1 TRBV10-3 many NA CAISDPGFGAFF TGTGCCATCAGCGACCCAGGATTCGGGGCTTTCTTT
TRBJ2-7 TRBV7-2 NA NA CASSSLAAYEQYF TGTGCCAGCAGCTCGCTCGCAGCCTACGAGCAGTACTTC
TRBJ1-6 TRBV20-1 NA NA CSAREPLGSYNSPLHF TGCAGTGCTAGAGAGCCCCTAGGCTCCTATAATTCACCCCTCCACTTT
TRBJ2-7 TRBV7-9 NA TRBD1 CASTRDRGSYEQYF TGTGCCAGCACCCGGGACAGGGGGTCCTACGAGCAGTACTTC
TRBJ2-1 TRBV29-1 NA NA CSVRGTPYNEQFF TGCAGCGTGAGGGGGACCCCCTACAATGAGCAGTTCTTC
TRBJ1-6 TRBV7-2 NA TRBD1 CASSLEQGSYSPLHF TGTGCCAGCAGCTTAGAACAGGGGAGTTATTCACCCCTCCACTTT
TRBJ1-5 TRBV12-3/TRBV12-4 few TRBD1 CASRGGQAPNQPQHF TGTGCCAGCAGGGGGGGACAGGCCCCGAATCAGCCCCAGCATTTT
TRBJ2-1 TRBV20-1 once NA CSARDRGGRFF TGCAGTGCTAGAGACCGAGGCGGGCGGTTCTTC
TRBJ1-2 TRBV12-3/TRBV12-4 NA TRBD1 CASSHPSGGSGGYTF TGTGCCAGCAGTCACCCATCAGGGGGCTCAGGTGGCTACACCTTC
TRBJ2-1 TRBV15 few TRBD1 CATSGGQGHHNEQFF TGTGCCACCAGCGGAGGACAGGGCCACCACAATGAGCAGTTCTTC
TRBJ2-7 TRBV7-2 NA NA CASSLAGEPHEQYF TGTGCCAGCAGCTTAGCGGGAGAGCCCCACGAGCAGTACTTC